These T cell receptor beta chains were read from a single sample in a study of technical replicates of blood from several donors. The table came from immunoSEQ multiplex PCR; TCRdb's copy has only in-frame clones and leaves some out. The sample consists of about 93,000 clones, 95% of them appearing once. Sequencing was performed on T cells isolated from PBMCs. These receptors were collected from a human donor in good health. CDR3s include the opening cysteine and the closing phenylalanine or tryptophan. D genes are given only for firm matches. Size tells how often a clone was seen (once, few, many) or the class of an expanded clone, and some rows leave it out.

v_gene,abundance,j_gene,d_gene,CDR3aa,CDR3nt
TRBV9,few,TRBJ1-3,-,CASSVTGSGNTIYF,TGTGCCAGCAGCGTAACCGGCTCTGGAAACACCATATATTTT
TRBV6-5,-,TRBJ1-5,-,CASSRVSNQPQHF,TGTGCCAGCTCCAGGGTTAGCAATCAGCCCCAGCATTTT
TRBV6-5,-,TRBJ2-7,TRBD2,CATLPGLGYEQYF,TGTGCCACCCTCCCGGGACTAGGATACGAGCAGTACTTC
TRBV29-1,-,TRBJ1-4,-,CSAVGQPQTNEKLFF,TGCAGCGCCGTTGGGCAGCCCCAGACTAATGAAAAACTGTTTTTT
TRBV5-4,once,TRBJ1-2,TRBD1,CASSPGQGWDYTF,TGTGCCAGCAGCCCCGGACAGGGCTGGGACTACACCTTC
TRBV7-8,-,TRBJ1-2,-,CASSHDRFYGYTF,TGTGCCAGCAGCCATGACAGATTCTATGGCTACACCTTC
TRBV18,-,TRBJ1-1,-,CASSSSGIRPTEAFF,TGTGCCAGCTCATCCTCCGGGATCCGCCCCACTGAAGCTTTCTTT
TRBV6-4,-,TRBJ2-7,TRBD2,CASSEQPSGTHEQYF,TGTGCCAGCAGTGAACAGCCTAGCGGGACTCACGAGCAGTACTTC
TRBV10-2,-,TRBJ2-7,TRBD2,CASSEPGTNYEQYF,TGCGCCAGCAGTGAGCCAGGGACTAACTACGAGCAGTACTTC
TRBV10-2,-,TRBJ2-3,-,CASSEATKADYTDTQYF,TGCGCCAGCAGTGAGGCAACGAAAGCGGACTACACAGATACGCAGTATTTT
TRBV6-4,-,TRBJ1-2,-,CASSEGRGQQYGYTF,TGTGCCAGCAGTGAAGGTCGAGGACAGCAGTATGGCTACACCTTC
TRBV28,-,TRBJ1-1,TRBD1,CASSPIADRAQAFF,TGTGCCAGCAGCCCTATCGCGGACAGGGCCCAAGCTTTCTTT
TRBV6-4,-,TRBJ2-1,TRBD2,CASSRRTSGTYNEQFF,TGTGCCAGCAGTAGAAGGACTAGCGGGACCTACAATGAGCAGTTCTTC
TRBV10-2,-,TRBJ1-4,-,CASSERGGSAQEKLFF,TGCGCCAGCAGTGAGAGGGGGGGGTCGGCCCAAGAAAAACTGTTTTTT